This T cell receptor beta chain was identified during a study of spatial heterogeneity in lung cancer. Study details: Tumor regions showed TCR transcript counts that correlated strongly with a T cell module score from matched bulk RNA-seq.

Time point described: sample taken at primary tumor resection. Points from the study as a whole: Expanded alpha and beta TCR counts within tumors tracked tumor mutation counts.

As for this clonotype: No antigen is known for it.

Unique molecular identifiers tagged every individual TCR cDNA molecule. In TCRdb, the 5' RACE reads were re-called with MiXCR into one record per CDR3 protein. The table includes 6,500 or so distinct CDR3 sequences, 9.5% to 12% detected once. The sequence derives from a female donor with early-stage non-small cell lung cancer. The sample in question was lung tumor tissue, obtained at surgery.

CDR3 sequence: CASSLGVNEQFF. The DNA of the CDR3 is TGCGCCAGCAGCTTGGGCGTGAATGAGCAGTTCTTC. The rearrangement uses TRBV5-1 and TRBJ2-1; D is unresolved. The V end was cut by 0 bases, the J end by 7 bases, with 5 bases between. The CDR3 has 12 amino acids. The germline V gene encodes CDR1 SGHRS and CDR2 YFSETQ.